Listed below are T cell receptor beta chains from one sample, sequenced in a study of regulatory T cells in long-lasting Graves disease. TCRdb reprocessed the multiplex PCR reads via MiXCR and lists one record per CDR3 protein. The sample includes 400,000 to 650,000 distinct CDR3 sequences, 15% to 20% of them seen just once. This sample was shared with a second study, whose subject was T cells in Graves' hyperthyroidism and ophthalmopathy.

The source material was peripheral blood mononuclear cells (PBMCs), sampled at new diagnosis, from a patient treated with antithyroid drugs. The receptor set was obtained from a woman between 40 and 65 years old with Graves disease. The CDR3 runs from the conserved cysteine through the conserved F or W. Fields, in order: V gene, D gene, J gene, clone size, CDR3 length, CDR3 DNA, CDR3 protein. A D gene is named only where the DNA matches it firmly. Clone size is stated in some rows and not others, as once, few, many or a class when expanded.

V: TRBV19; D: TRBD1; J: TRBJ2-2; size: few; length: 15; DNA: TGTGCCAGTAGTATACAGGGGGCCAACACCGGGGAGCTGTTTTTT; CDR3: CASSIQGANTGELFF
V: TRBV29-1; D: -; J: TRBJ2-1; size: -; length: 12; DNA: TGCAGCGTTGTACAGGCTTACAATGAGCAGTTCTTC; CDR3: CSVVQAYNEQFF
V: TRBV5-5; D: -; J: TRBJ2-7; size: few; length: 14; DNA: TGTGCCAGCAGCCCGGACCCTCTTTACTACGAGCAGTACTTC; CDR3: CASSPDPLYYEQYF
V: TRBV10-3; D: -; J: TRBJ1-6; size: many; length: 14; DNA: TGTGCCATCAGTGAGTTGGGGGAGGGCTCACCCCTCCACTTT; CDR3: CAISELGEGSPLHF
V: TRBV7-8; D: TRBD2; J: TRBJ2-1; size: few; length: 16; DNA: TGTGCCAGCAGCACTTGTTCTAGCGGGGGGGTTTGTGAGCAGTTCTTC; CDR3: CASSTCSSGGVCEQFF
V: TRBV19; D: -; J: TRBJ1-5; size: -; length: 14; DNA: TGTGCCAGTAGTTCAGGCCGGTTCAATCAGCCCCAGCATTTT; CDR3: CASSSGRFNQPQHF
V: TRBV3-1; D: -; J: TRBJ2-6; size: -; length: 14; DNA: TGTGCCAGCAGCCGTCAAGCTGGGGCCAACGTCCTGACTTTC; CDR3: CASSRQAGANVLTF
V: TRBV2; D: TRBD1; J: TRBJ1-2; size: few; length: 14; DNA: TGTGCCAGCAGTTCAGGGGGCTCTAACTATGGCTACACCTTC; CDR3: CASSSGGSNYGYTF
V: TRBV3-1; D: -; J: TRBJ1-4; size: many; length: 15; DNA: TGTGCCAGCAGCCCAGCCCGGGGGCCAGGTGAAAAACTGTTTTTT; CDR3: CASSPARGPGEKLFF
V: TRBV7-2; D: -; J: TRBJ2-5; size: -; length: 16; DNA: TGTGCCAGCAGCTGGGTATCGGGACACCCAAGAGAGACCCAGTACTTC; CDR3: CASSWVSGHPRETQYF
V: TRBV2; D: -; J: TRBJ1-4; size: many; length: 14; DNA: TGTGCCAGCAGTGTTCGACTTCATAATGAAAAACTGTTTTTT; CDR3: CASSVRLHNEKLFF
V: TRBV20-1; D: TRBD2; J: TRBJ2-3; size: once; length: 17; DNA: TGCAGTGCTAGAGGACTAGCGGGGGTCCCCAGCACAGATACGCAGTATTTT; CDR3: CSARGLAGVPSTDTQYF
V: TRBV10-2; D: -; J: TRBJ2-5; size: -; length: 15; DNA: TGCGCCAGCAGTGAGTCTTTCCGGGCCTCTAAAACCCAGTACTTC; CDR3: CASSESFRASKTQYF
V: TRBV27; D: -; J: TRBJ2-6; size: many; length: 15; DNA: TGTGCCAGCAGTTTCGTAGAGGCTGGGGCCAACGTCCTGACTTTC; CDR3: CASSFVEAGANVLTF
V: TRBV4-1; D: -; J: TRBJ1-2; size: many; length: 13; DNA: TGCGCCAGCAGCCAAGTCGGGATAAATGGCTACACCTTC; CDR3: CASSQVGINGYTF
V: TRBV5-6; D: TRBD1; J: TRBJ1-1; size: -; length: 16; DNA: TGTGCCAGCAGCTTAGGCCTCGGGACAGCTAACACTGAAGCTTTCTTT; CDR3: CASSLGLGTANTEAFF
V: TRBV5-6; D: TRBD2; J: TRBJ2-3; size: few; length: 15; DNA: TGTGCCAGCAGCTTGACTAGCGGGACCACAGATACGCAGTATTTT; CDR3: CASSLTSGTTDTQYF
V: TRBV29-1; D: -; J: TRBJ2-3; size: many; length: 20; DNA: TGCAGCGTTGAAGTGGGACAGACTACTAGCTCTCTATGGGGCACAGATACGCAGTATTTT; CDR3: CSVEVGQTTSSLWGTDTQYF
V: TRBV19; D: TRBD1; J: TRBJ1-5; size: -; length: 15; DNA: TGTGCCAGTAGTACGACACAGGGGGCGAATCAGCCCCAGCATTTT; CDR3: CASSTTQGANQPQHF
V: TRBV27; D: -; J: TRBJ1-5; size: many; length: 14; DNA: TGTGCCACTAGACCGGGACAACACAATCAGCCCCAGCATTTT; CDR3: CATRPGQHNQPQHF
V: TRBV20-1; D: TRBD2; J: TRBJ2-3; size: many; length: 15; DNA: TGCAGTGCTAGCACTAGCGGGGGTTATACAGATACGCAGTATTTT; CDR3: CSASTSGGYTDTQYF
V: TRBV28; D: -; J: TRBJ2-5; size: -; length: 10; DNA: TGTGCCACCCAAGAAGAGACCCAGTACTTC; CDR3: CATQEETQYF
V: TRBV19; D: TRBD1; J: TRBJ1-5; size: few; length: 15; DNA: TGTGCCAGTAGTATTGGACAGGTCTACAATCAGCCCCAGCATTTT; CDR3: CASSIGQVYNQPQHF
V: TRBV5-1; D: -; J: TRBJ2-2; size: many; length: 15; DNA: TGCGCCAGCAGCTTGGAGGCGGTAAACACCGGGGAGCTGTTTTTT; CDR3: CASSLEAVNTGELFF
V: TRBV5-6; D: -; J: TRBJ2-5; size: -; length: 14; DNA: TGTGCCAGCAGCTTGGAGGCCAGGGGTGAGACCCAGTACTTC; CDR3: CASSLEARGETQYF
V: TRBV20-1; D: TRBD1; J: TRBJ1-1; size: few; length: 13; DNA: TGCAGTTTTCTCAGGGGGCCGGGCACTGAAGCTTTCTTT; CDR3: CSFLRGPGTEAFF
V: TRBV5-1; D: -; J: TRBJ2-1; size: -; length: 14; DNA: TGCGCCAGCAAATACAGGGACTCCTACAATGAGCAGTTCTTC; CDR3: CASKYRDSYNEQFF
V: TRBV27; D: -; J: TRBJ1-5; size: many; length: 12; DNA: TGTGCCAGCAGCACTGGGGGCCAGCCCCAGCATTTT; CDR3: CASSTGGQPQHF
V: TRBV5-1; D: -; J: TRBJ1-5; size: many; length: 14; DNA: TGCGCCAGCAGCATGGACAGCCGCAATCAGCCCCAGCATTTT; CDR3: CASSMDSRNQPQHF
V: TRBV11-3; D: TRBD1; J: TRBJ2-5; size: many; length: 16; DNA: TGTGCCAGCAGCTTAGGGGGCTGGGACAGTCAAGAGACCCAGTACTTC; CDR3: CASSLGGWDSQETQYF
V: TRBV18; D: TRBD1; J: TRBJ2-5; size: many; length: 13; DNA: TGTGCCAGCTCACGAGGGACAGGAGAGACCCAGTACTTC; CDR3: CASSRGTGETQYF
V: TRBV19; D: TRBD1; J: TRBJ1-4; size: once; length: 13; DNA: TGTACCAGTAGCCGGGACAGGGATGAAAAACTGTTTTTT; CDR3: CTSSRDRDEKLFF
V: TRBV18; D: -; J: TRBJ2-5; size: few; length: 15; DNA: TGTGCCAGCTCACCACCGTACGGGATCCCGGAGACCCAGTACTTC; CDR3: CASSPPYGIPETQYF
V: TRBV11-2; D: TRBD1; J: TRBJ1-2; size: many; length: 19; DNA: TGTGCCAGCAGCTTAAAAGCGGGGGACAGCGATCACCGTCTCTATGGCTACACCTTC; CDR3: CASSLKAGDSDHRLYGYTF
V: TRBV7-8; D: TRBD1; J: TRBJ1-5; size: many; length: 14; DNA: TGTGCCAGCGGACGACAGGGGGGAAATCAGCCCCAGCATTTT; CDR3: CASGRQGGNQPQHF
V: TRBV6-1; D: -; J: TRBJ1-4; size: many; length: 13; DNA: TGTGCCAGCTCTGACAGATATAATGAAAAACTGTTTTTT; CDR3: CASSDRYNEKLFF
V: TRBV12-3/TRBV12-4; D: TRBD2; J: TRBJ2-7; size: many; length: 16; DNA: TGTGCCAGCAGTTTAGGGGGGGAGGGCGGTTACTACGAGCAGTACTTC; CDR3: CASSLGGEGGYYEQYF
V: TRBV6-1; D: TRBD1; J: TRBJ1-1; size: many; length: 14; DNA: TGTGCCAGCAGTGTGACAGGGGAAGGCACTGAAGCTTTCTTT; CDR3: CASSVTGEGTEAFF
V: TRBV28; D: -; J: TRBJ1-2; size: few; length: 14; DNA: TGTGCCAGCACCGAACCTGGGGGGAATAACGGCTACACCTTC; CDR3: CASTEPGGNNGYTF
V: TRBV20-1; D: -; J: TRBJ2-7; size: many; length: 13; DNA: TGCAGTGCCTCGATCCGGGCGACCTACGAGCAGTACTTC; CDR3: CSASIRATYEQYF
V: TRBV19; D: -; J: TRBJ2-1; size: -; length: 16; DNA: TGTGCCAGTAGTATAGAGGCAGTCTACTCCTACAATGAGCAGTTCTTC; CDR3: CASSIEAVYSYNEQFF
V: TRBV5-1; D: -; J: TRBJ1-6; size: many; length: 16; DNA: TGCGCCAGCAGCCGGTGGGGGGGAGACGATCGATCACCCCTCCACTTT; CDR3: CASSRWGGDDRSPLHF
V: TRBV20-1; D: TRBD1; J: TRBJ1-5; size: few; length: 16; DNA: TGCAGTGCTAGGACAGGGTCCTTTGCTAGCAATCAGCCCCAGCATTTT; CDR3: CSARTGSFASNQPQHF
V: TRBV7-9; D: -; J: TRBJ1-4; size: many; length: 12; DNA: TGTGCCAGCAGCTTAGCCGACGAAAAACTGTTTTTT; CDR3: CASSLADEKLFF
V: TRBV5-4; D: -; J: TRBJ2-3; size: -; length: 14; DNA: TGTGCCAGCAGCCCCGGGACTCCGGCAGATACGCAGTATTTT; CDR3: CASSPGTPADTQYF
V: TRBV29-1; D: TRBD2; J: TRBJ2-1; size: many; length: 14; DNA: TGCAGCGTTGCTAGCGGACTAACCTACAATGAGCAGTTCTTC; CDR3: CSVASGLTYNEQFF
V: TRBV28; D: -; J: TRBJ1-6; size: few; length: 14; DNA: TGTGCCAGCAGTTTAGCAGGGACTTGGTCACCCCTCCACTTT; CDR3: CASSLAGTWSPLHF
V: TRBV2; D: -; J: TRBJ2-6; size: many; length: 14; DNA: TGTGCCAGCAGACAGGGTTCTGGGGCCAACGTCCTGACTTTC; CDR3: CASRQGSGANVLTF
V: TRBV5-1; D: -; J: TRBJ2-5; size: many; length: 16; DNA: TGCGCCAGCAGCTTGGCCATCGGGACACAACAAGAGACCCAGTACTTC; CDR3: CASSLAIGTQQETQYF
V: TRBV5-6; D: -; J: TRBJ1-6; size: many; length: 13; DNA: TGTGCCAGCAGCGGCGGCGGCGATTCACCCCTCCACTTT; CDR3: CASSGGGDSPLHF
V: TRBV19; D: TRBD1; J: TRBJ1-6; size: many; length: 15; DNA: TGTGCCAGCTCTTGGGACAGGGATTTTCGCTCACCCCTCCACTTT; CDR3: CASSWDRDFRSPLHF